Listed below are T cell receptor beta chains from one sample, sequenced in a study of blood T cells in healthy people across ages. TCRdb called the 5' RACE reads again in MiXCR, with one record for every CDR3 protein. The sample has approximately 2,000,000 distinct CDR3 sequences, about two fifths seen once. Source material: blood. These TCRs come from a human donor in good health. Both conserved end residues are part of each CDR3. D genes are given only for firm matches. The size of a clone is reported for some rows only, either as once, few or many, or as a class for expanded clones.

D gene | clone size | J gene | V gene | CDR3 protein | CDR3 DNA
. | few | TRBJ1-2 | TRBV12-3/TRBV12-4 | CASSLAPGRYTF | TGTGCCAGCAGTTTGGCCCCAGGGAGGTACACCTTC
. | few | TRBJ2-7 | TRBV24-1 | CATSDSGGSLPYEQYF | TGTGCCACCAGTGATTCTGGGGGGTCCTTACCCTACGAGCAGTACTTC
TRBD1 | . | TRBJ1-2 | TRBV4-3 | CASSQELGTGVKGHTF | TGCGCCAGCAGCCAAGAATTAGGGACAGGGGTTAAGGGTCACACCTTC
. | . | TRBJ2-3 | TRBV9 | CASSGQTLSTDTQYF | TGTGCCAGCTCCGGGCAGACACTTAGCACAGATACGCAGTATTTT
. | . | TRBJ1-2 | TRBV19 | CASSVTPPGGSGYTF | TGTGCCAGTAGTGTGACCCCCCCGGGGGGTTCTGGCTACACCTTC
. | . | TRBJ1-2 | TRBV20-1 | CSAGETVLGYTF | TGCAGTGCTGGCGAGACAGTATTGGGCTACACCTTC
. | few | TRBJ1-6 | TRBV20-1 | CSAKRSGARSPLHF | TGCAGTGCTAAGAGGTCAGGAGCACGGTCACCCCTCCACTTT
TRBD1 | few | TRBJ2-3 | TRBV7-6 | CASSGITRTGPRDTQYF | TGTGCCAGCAGCGGTATTACAAGGACAGGCCCGAGAGATACGCAGTATTTT
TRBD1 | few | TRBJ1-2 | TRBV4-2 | CASSQPGQVYGYTF | TGTGCCAGCAGCCAACCGGGACAGGTCTATGGCTACACCTTC
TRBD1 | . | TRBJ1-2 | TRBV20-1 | CSVKDRGLGDYGYTF | TGCAGTGTTAAGGACAGGGGGCTGGGGGACTATGGCTACACCTTC
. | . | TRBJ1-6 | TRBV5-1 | CASSPGDTGTINSPLHF | TGCGCCAGCAGCCCAGGAGACACCGGGACCATAAATTCACCCCTCCACTTT
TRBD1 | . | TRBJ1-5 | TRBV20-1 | CSAPTGGSQPQHF | TGCAGTGCTCCTACAGGGGGGAGTCAGCCCCAGCATTTT
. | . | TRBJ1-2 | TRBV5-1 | CASSLAGEKGYTF | TGCGCCAGCAGCTTGGCGGGGGAGAAAGGCTACACCTTC
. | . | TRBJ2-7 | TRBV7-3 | CASSLESWGLYEQYF | TGTGCCAGCAGCTTAGAGTCTTGGGGGCTCTACGAGCAGTACTTC
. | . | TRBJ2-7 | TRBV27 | CASSASGFSYEQYF | TGTGCCAGCAGCGCTTCGGGGTTCTCCTACGAGCAGTACTTC
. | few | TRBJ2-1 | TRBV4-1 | CASRKGVLSPNINEQFF | TGCGCCAGCAGAAAGGGGGTGCTTTCCCCCAATATCAATGAGCAGTTCTTC
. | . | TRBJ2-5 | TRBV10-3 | CAIGESDAETQYF | TGTGCCATCGGTGAGTCGGACGCGGAGACCCAGTACTTC
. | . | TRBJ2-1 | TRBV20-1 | CSAYALEDQYNEQFF | TGCAGTGCTTACGCACTAGAGGATCAATACAATGAGCAGTTCTTC
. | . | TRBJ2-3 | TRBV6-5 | CASSYHRTDTQYF | TGTGCCAGCAGTTACCACCGGACAGATACGCAGTATTTT
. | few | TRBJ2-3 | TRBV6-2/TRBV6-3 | CASSYQLSTDTQYF | TGTGCCAGCAGTTACCAGCTAAGCACAGATACGCAGTATTTT
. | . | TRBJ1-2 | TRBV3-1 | CASSWRDTPHYGYTF | TGTGCCAGCAGCTGGCGGGACACCCCTCACTATGGCTACACCTTC